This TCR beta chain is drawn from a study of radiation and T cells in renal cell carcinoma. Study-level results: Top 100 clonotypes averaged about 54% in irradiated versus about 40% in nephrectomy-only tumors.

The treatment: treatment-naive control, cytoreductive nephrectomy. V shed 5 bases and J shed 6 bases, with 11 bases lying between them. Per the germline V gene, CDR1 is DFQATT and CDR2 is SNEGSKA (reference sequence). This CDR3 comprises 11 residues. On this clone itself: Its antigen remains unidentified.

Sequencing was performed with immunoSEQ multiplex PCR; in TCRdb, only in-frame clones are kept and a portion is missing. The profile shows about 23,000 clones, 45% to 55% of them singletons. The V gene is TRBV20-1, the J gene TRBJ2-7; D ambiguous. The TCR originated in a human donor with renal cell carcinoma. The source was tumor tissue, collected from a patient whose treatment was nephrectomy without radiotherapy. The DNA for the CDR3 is TGCAGTGCTGCCCCTGGGCTCGAGCAGTACTTC. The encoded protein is CSAAPGLEQYF.